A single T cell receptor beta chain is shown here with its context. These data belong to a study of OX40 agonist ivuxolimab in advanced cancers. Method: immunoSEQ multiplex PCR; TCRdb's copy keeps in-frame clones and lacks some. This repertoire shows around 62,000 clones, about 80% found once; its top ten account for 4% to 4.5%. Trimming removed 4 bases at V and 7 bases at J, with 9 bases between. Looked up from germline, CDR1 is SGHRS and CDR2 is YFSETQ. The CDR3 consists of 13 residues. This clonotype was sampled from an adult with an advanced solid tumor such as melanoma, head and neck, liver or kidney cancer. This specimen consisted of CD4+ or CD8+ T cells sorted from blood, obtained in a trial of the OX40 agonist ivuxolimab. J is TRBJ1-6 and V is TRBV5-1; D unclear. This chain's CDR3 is CASSADGNSPLHF. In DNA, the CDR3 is TGCGCCAGCAGCGCAGACGGAAATTCACCCCTCCACTTT.